This T cell receptor beta chain was sequenced for a study of resident and recirculating memory T cells in vitiligo. Overall study context: No cells were sorted; samples were homogenized just before genomic DNA extraction. Findings of the study overall: Different lesions suggested infiltration by different T cell clones.

Only in-frame clones appear in the TCRdb table, and some are missing; sequencing was by immunoSEQ multiplex PCR. The sample lists some 70,000 clones, roughly nine tenths seen once, with more than 4% in the top ten. On this clone itself: Its antigen is undetermined.

Germline V gives CDR1 MDHEN, CDR2 SYDVKM. This CDR3 contains 14 residues. V lost 6 bases and J 7 bases, leaving 16 bases between the germline ends. The origin of this receptor is a male donor with vitiligo. The chain is built from TRBV28 and TRBJ2-1; D uncertain. Sequencing input: blood. CDR3 protein: CASSLRPTENEQFF. DNA of the CDR3: TGTGCCAGCAGCCTAAGACCTACAGAAAATGAGCAGTTCTTC. Full variable domain (rest looked up from reference TRBV28 and TRBJ2-1): DVKVTQSSRYLVKRTGEKVFLECVQDMDHENMFWYRQDPGLGLRLIYFSYDVKMKEKGDIPEGYSVSREKKERFSLILESASTNQTSMYLCASSLRPTENEQFFGPGTRLTVL.